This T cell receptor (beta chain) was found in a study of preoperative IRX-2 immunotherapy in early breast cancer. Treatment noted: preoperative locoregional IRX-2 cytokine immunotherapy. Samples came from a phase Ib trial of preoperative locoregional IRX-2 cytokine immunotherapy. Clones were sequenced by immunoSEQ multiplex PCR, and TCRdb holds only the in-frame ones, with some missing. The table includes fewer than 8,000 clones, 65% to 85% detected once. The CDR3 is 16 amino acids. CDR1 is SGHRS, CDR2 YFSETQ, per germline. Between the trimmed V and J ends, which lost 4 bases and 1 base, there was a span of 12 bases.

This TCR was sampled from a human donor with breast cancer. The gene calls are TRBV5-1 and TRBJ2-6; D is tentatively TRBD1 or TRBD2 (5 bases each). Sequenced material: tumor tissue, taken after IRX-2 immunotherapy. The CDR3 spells CASSPVGVSGANVLTF. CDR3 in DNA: TGCGCCAGCAGCCCAGTGGGGGTGTCTGGGGCCAACGTCCTGACTTTC.